These T cell receptor beta chains were read from a single sample in a study of shared clonotypes between healthy human individuals. Some clones are missing from TCRdb's copy, which holds only in-frame ones; the method was immunoSEQ multiplex PCR. The repertoire holds approximately 1.5 million clones, less than 99% seen once, with around 0.38% in the top ten. Sequencing was done on a sample of naive CD4+ T cells sorted from blood. These receptors were collected from a man aged 25-40 years in good health. Each CDR3 is given with its conserved first and last residue. The D gene is left open where the match is weak. Size values are once, few and many counts, or a class for expanded clones, and some rows have none.

>TRBV2|NA|NA|TRBJ2-7
TGTGCCAGCAGTCAGGGATACGAGCAGTACTTC
CASSQGYEQYF
>TRBV4-1|NA|NA|TRBJ1-4
TGCGCCATCTCAGCTCAGGGGTCGGACGAAAAACTGTTTTTT
CAISAQGSDEKLFF
>TRBV2|TRBD2|NA|TRBJ2-7
TGTGCCACCCCGCGGGGGACTAGAAACGAGCAGTACTTC
CATPRGTRNEQYF
>TRBV7-3|TRBD2|NA|TRBJ2-2
TGTGCCAGCAGCTGGACCGGGACTAGCAGCACCGGGGAGCTGTTTTTT
CASSWTGTSSTGELFF
>TRBV9|TRBD1|NA|TRBJ1-2
TGTGCCAGCAGCGTAAGTCGGACAGGGGGCAGCTATGGCTACACCTTC
CASSVSRTGGSYGYTF
>TRBV7-9|NA|once|TRBJ2-2
TGTGCCAGCAGCTTAGACGGCGGGGAGCTGTTTTTT
CASSLDGGELFF
>TRBV19|TRBD1|NA|TRBJ2-3
TGTGCCAGTACCCGACAGGGAAGAGAGGGAGATACGCAGTATTTT
CASTRQGREGDTQYF
>TRBV19|NA|NA|TRBJ2-1
TGTGCCAGTAGTACACTAGGTTTGGCCAATGAGCAGTTCTTC
CASSTLGLANEQFF
>TRBV6-1|NA|NA|TRBJ2-3
TGTGCCAGCTCACGACAAGAGGGGTATACGCAGTATTTT
CASSRQEGYTQYF
>TRBV29-1|NA|NA|TRBJ2-7
TGCAGCGTGCGGAACAGGGAATTCTCCTACGAGCAGTACTTC
CSVRNREFSYEQYF
>TRBV6-5|NA|NA|TRBJ2-7
TGTGCCACCTCGAGGGGCCGCACCTACGAGCAGTACTTC
CATSRGRTYEQYF
>TRBV10-1|NA|NA|TRBJ2-2
TGCGCCAGCAGTGAGTTTCCGGTTGGGGAGCTGTTTTTT
CASSEFPVGELFF
>TRBV18|TRBD1|NA|TRBJ1-2
TGTGCCAGCTCACCAACTGGGACAGGGGGCAACGGCTACACCTTC
CASSPTGTGGNGYTF
>TRBV19|NA|once|TRBJ1-5
TGTGCCAGTAGGGGGGGGTATCAGCCCCAGCATTTT
CASRGGYQPQHF
>TRBV6-5|TRBD2|once|TRBJ2-1
TGTGCCAGCAGCGGACTAGCGGGAGTCGGCAATGAGCAGTTCTTC
CASSGLAGVGNEQFF
>TRBV5-1|TRBD1|once|TRBJ2-1
TGCGCCAGCAGCGGGGGACAGAACTTCAACAATGAGCAGTTCTTC
CASSGGQNFNNEQFF
>TRBV13|NA|NA|TRBJ2-7
TGTGCCAGCAGCTTATTTCAGGGCTACGAGCAGTACTTC
CASSLFQGYEQYF
>TRBV11-2|TRBD1|once|TRBJ2-7
TGTGCCAGCAGCTTAGTAAACAGGGGGATAAAGTCCGAGCAGTACTTC
CASSLVNRGIKSEQYF
>TRBV29-1|TRBD2|NA|TRBJ2-5
TGCAGCGTTTCGGGAGGAAACGAATGGACCCAGTACTTC
CSVSGGNEWTQYF
>TRBV5-5|NA|once|TRBJ1-4
TGTGCCAGCAGCTTGAGAACAGGAAATGAAAAACTGTTTTTT
CASSLRTGNEKLFF
>TRBV7-2|NA|NA|TRBJ2-1
TGTGCCAGCAGCGACCGGAGAGCTAGCTCCTACAATGAGCAGTTCTTC
CASSDRRASSYNEQFF
>TRBV5-4|NA|NA|TRBJ2-1
TGTGCCAGCAGCGGCAAGTCCCAAAATGAGCAGTTCTTC
CASSGKSQNEQFF
>TRBV11-3|TRBD2|NA|TRBJ2-1
TGTGCCAGCAGCTCAACCAGCGGGAGCCCGTCCCCGTTCTTC
CASSSTSGSPSPFF
>TRBV7-9|TRBD1|NA|TRBJ2-2
TGTGCCAGCAGCTTAGCGGGGACAGGGAAAGAATCCCGCGGGGAGCTGTTTTTT
CASSLAGTGKESRGELFF
>TRBV5-4|NA|NA|TRBJ2-7
TGTGCCAGCAGCGTTTTGGGAGTTCGCGAGCAGTACTTC
CASSVLGVREQYF
>TRBV6-5|NA|NA|TRBJ1-2
TGTGCCAGCAGTTACTCCGATCGAGTCAGGGTTGATGGCTACACCTTC
CASSYSDRVRVDGYTF
>TRBV7-9|NA|NA|TRBJ2-5
TGTGCCAGCAGCTTATTCACAGCAAAATCGGAGACCCAGTACTTC
CASSLFTAKSETQYF
>TRBV30|NA|NA|TRBJ1-1
TGTGCCTGGAGTATGGGACACGAAGCTTTCTTT
CAWSMGHEAFF
>TRBV5-5|TRBD1|NA|TRBJ2-1
TGTGCCAGCAGCAGGGACAGGGAATCGAATGAGCAGTTCTTC
CASSRDRESNEQFF
>TRBV28|TRBD2|NA|TRBJ2-1
TGTGCCAGCAGTTTGGCGGGAGTAGGAAATGAGCAGTTCTTC
CASSLAGVGNEQFF
>TRBV11-2|TRBD1|NA|TRBJ1-2
TGTGCCAGCAGCTTAATTAAGGGGGCTCGGAGCGACTATGGCTACACCTTC
CASSLIKGARSDYGYTF
>TRBV27|TRBD1|NA|TRBJ1-5
TGTGCCAGCAGCAAGCTGACAGGGGCGTCGACCAATCAGCCCCAGCATTTT
CASSKLTGASTNQPQHF
>TRBV6-1|TRBD1|NA|TRBJ2-3
TGTGCCAGCAGTGCCCGGGACAGAAGCACAGATACGCAGTATTTT
CASSARDRSTDTQYF
>TRBV5-1|TRBD2|once|TRBJ2-3
TGCGCCAGCAGCTTGGCAAGCGGGAGAACAGAAGATACGCAGTATTTT
CASSLASGRTEDTQYF
>TRBV5-4|NA|NA|TRBJ2-5
TGTGCCAGCAGCTTGTCGCAGCAAGAGACCCAGTACTTC
CASSLSQQETQYF
>TRBV6-5|NA|NA|TRBJ2-5
TGTGCCAGCAGTATGGGGGGCAGGGTGATCGAGACCCAGTACTTC
CASSMGGRVIETQYF
>TRBV7-2|NA|NA|TRBJ2-7
TGTGCCAGCAGACGAATGGTCGGTCTCTACGAGCAGTACTTC
CASRRMVGLYEQYF
>TRBV5-1|NA|NA|TRBJ2-1
TGCGCCAGCAGCTTGGGTGGGAGCCTATACAATGAGCAGTTCTTC
CASSLGGSLYNEQFF
>TRBV9|TRBD2|NA|TRBJ2-7
TGTGCCAGCAGCCCTCCGGGACTAGCGAGAGTCTTCCTCGAGCAGTACTTC
CASSPPGLARVFLEQYF
>TRBV29-1|NA|NA|TRBJ1-1
TGCAGCGTTGGTCGGGTTCTGACAAACACTGAAGCTTTCTTT
CSVGRVLTNTEAFF
>TRBV7-7|NA|NA|TRBJ2-7
TGTGCTAGCAGCCTTGGACCGAACTACGAGCAGTACTTC
CASSLGPNYEQYF
>TRBV9|NA|NA|TRBJ2-3
TGTGCCAGCAGCCTGGGCGGAACCACAGATACGCAGTATTTT
CASSLGGTTDTQYF
>TRBV7-9|NA|NA|TRBJ2-5
TGTGCCAGCAGCTTACACCCAGAAGAGACCCAGTACTTC
CASSLHPEETQYF
>TRBV30|NA|NA|TRBJ2-1
TGTGCCTGGAAGGCGGGGAGCTCCTACAATGAGCAGTTCTTC
CAWKAGSSYNEQFF
>TRBV5-1|NA|once|TRBJ2-2
TGCGCCAGCAGCTTAGGTAGAGCGAACACCGGGGAGCTGTTTTTT
CASSLGRANTGELFF
>TRBV19|NA|NA|TRBJ2-5
TGTGCCAGTAGTATAGGGCAGCTGGAGACCCAGTACTTC
CASSIGQLETQYF
>TRBV4-3|NA|NA|TRBJ2-5
TGCGCCAGCAGCCAAGAAGATGGGTGGGAGACCCAGTACTTC
CASSQEDGWETQYF
>TRBV28|NA|NA|TRBJ2-7
TGTGCCAGCAGTTCCCCCGGGACCTCCTACGAGCAGTACTTC
CASSSPGTSYEQYF
>TRBV6-5|TRBD1|once|TRBJ2-7
TGTGCCAGCAGTGTCCGGGACAGGGGCACCTACGAGCAGTACTTC
CASSVRDRGTYEQYF
>TRBV25-1|NA|NA|TRBJ2-2
TGTGCCAGCAGTGACCTCGGTCCAGGAAACACCGGGGAGCTGTTTTTT
CASSDLGPGNTGELFF
>TRBV7-2|TRBD2|NA|TRBJ2-3
TGTGCCAGCAGCCGCAGACTAGCGGGAGATACGCAGTATTTT
CASSRRLAGDTQYF
>TRBV19|TRBD2|NA|TRBJ2-4
TGTGCCAGTAGTATAGTATCGGGACTAGCGGGAGGGCCGATGTCGGTTCAGTACTTC
CASSIVSGLAGGPMSVQYF
>TRBV28|NA|NA|TRBJ1-5
TGTGCCAGCAGTTACTCGAGGGGTTACGGTCAGCCCCAGCATTTT
CASSYSRGYGQPQHF
>TRBV5-4|TRBD2|NA|TRBJ2-7
TGTGCCAGCAGCCCCTCTAGCGGGAGGGTTGACGAGCAGTACTTC
CASSPSSGRVDEQYF
>TRBV29-1|NA|NA|TRBJ1-2
TGCAGCGTTGAAGAAGGGTACGATGGCTACACCTTC
CSVEEGYDGYTF
>TRBV28|TRBD1|NA|TRBJ2-7
TGTGCCAGCAGACCAGGGGGCGAGACCTACGAGCAGTACTTC
CASRPGGETYEQYF
>TRBV2|NA|NA|TRBJ1-5
TGTGCCAGCTGCTTACACGGGACCGACAATCAGCCCCAGCATTTT
CASCLHGTDNQPQHF
>TRBV5-5|NA|NA|TRBJ2-2
TGTGCCAGCAGCTTGTTGCCTACAACCGGGGAGCTGTTTTTT
CASSLLPTTGELFF